The 23 T cell receptor beta chains in this list originate from one sample, sequenced in a study of T-cell memory formation after mild COVID-19. Each CDR3 protein gets one entry after TCRdb re-called the 5' RACE reads with MiXCR. The sample has about 350,000 distinct CDR3 sequences; about 20% are singletons. The sample consisted of PBMCs or a T cell subset sorted from them (not recorded which). Receptors were obtained from a man aged 18 to 35 who had mild COVID-19 (a few samples of this study predate the infection). Cell type and time point are not known.

This sequence joins TRBV5-1 and TRBJ2-1; tentative D call: TRBD2 (6 bases). Germline V gene sequence: CDR1 SGHRS, CDR2 YFSETQ. Trimming left V 3 bases short and J 0 bases short, with 19 bases between. This CDR3 region has 18 residues. CDR3 protein: CASSWGPGRGRSYNEQFF. The DNA of the CDR3 is TGCGCCAGCAGCTGGGGACCGGGGCGGGGCCGCTCCTACAATGAGCAGTTCTTC.

This clonotype has only a few counts. The J gene is TRBJ2-2, the V gene TRBV7-8, with 13 bases lining up with TRBD2. The CDR3 has 18 amino acids. The germline gives CDR1 SGHVS, CDR2 FQNEAQ. Losses at the gene ends were 4 bases for V and 4 bases for J; bases not matched to a gene: 9. The CDR3 spells CASSSGGLAGTVTGELFF. The CDR3 DNA reads TGTGCCAGCAGCTCAGGGGGACTAGCGGGGACAGTCACCGGGGAGCTGTTTTTT.

This clonotype has a handful of counts. The chain couples TRBV5-6 to TRBJ2-5, with 11 bases matching TRBD2. J lost 4 bases, V lost 6 bases, and 8 bases had no gene match. The germline CDR1 and CDR2 sequences are SGHDT and YYEEEE. This CDR3 has 15 amino acids. The chain's CDR3 is CASMGIAGGPETQYF. CDR3 coding DNA: TGTGCCAGCATGGGGATAGCGGGGGGGCCAGAGACCCAGTACTTC. Together with reference TRBV5-6 and TRBJ2-5, the CDR3 gives the full variable domain: DAGVTQSPTHLIKTRGQQVTLRCSPKSGHDTVSWYQQALGQGPQFIFQYYEEEERQRGNFPDRFSGHQFPNYSSELNVNALLLGDSALYLCASMGIAGGPETQYFGPGTRLLVL.

In its sample, this clonotype was seen many times. The rearrangement joins TRBV2 to TRBJ2-4, with 7 bases matching TRBD1. Germline V gene lookup returns CDR1 SNHLY and CDR2 FYNNEI. The junction had 9 bases not matched to a gene; V was cut back by 8 bases and J by 8 bases. The CDR3 is 13 amino acids. CDR3 bases: TGTGCCAGCGGTGGACAGGAGAATTACATTCAGTACTTC. Translation: CASGGQENYIQYF. Complete variable domain (other parts from reference TRBV2 and TRBJ2-4): EPEVTQTPSHQVTQMGQEVILRCVPISNHLYFYWYRQILGQKVEFLVSFYNNEISEKSEIFDDQFSVERPDGSNFTLKIRSTKLEDSAMYFCASGGQENYIQYFGAGTRLSVL.

The rearrangement links TRBV24-1 to TRBJ2-1; TRBD1 aligns across 8 bases. Trimming removed 2 bases from V and 3 bases from J; junction bases left unmatched: 5. Germline CDR1 reads KGHDR; CDR2 reads SFDVKD. The CDR3 length is 16 residues. The CDR3 sequence is CATSDSDRDLYNEQFF. The CDR3 DNA follows: TGTGCCACCAGTGATTCGGACAGGGACCTCTACAATGAGCAGTTCTTC.

This clonotype came up a few times. This chain connects TRBV9 to TRBJ2-2; a weak D match, TRBD2 (5 bases). The CDR3 spans 16 residues. CDR1 is SGDLS, CDR2 YYNGEE, per germline. V shed 0 bases and J shed 0 bases, with 9 bases lying between them. The CDR3 region is CASSVDGNSNTGELFF. The CDR3 DNA is TGTGCCAGCAGCGTAGACGGGAACTCGAACACCGGGGAGCTGTTTTTT.

Only a few counts were recorded for this clonotype. This chain uses TRBV6-1 with TRBJ2-6, with 9 bases that match TRBD1. Trimming at V came to 6 bases and at J to 4 bases, leaving 7 bases not matched to a gene. The germline gives CDR1 MNHNS, CDR2 SASEGT. The CDR3 contains 16 residues. In DNA form, the CDR3 reads TGTGCCAGCAGGACGGGACAGGGCTCAGGGGCCAACGTCCTGACTTTC. Its translation: CASRTGQGSGANVLTF.

A note on this clonotype: With a much larger clone just one base away, this may be a read error. The chain is built from TRBV19 and TRBJ2-3, with D hard to call. Germline V gene data show CDR1 as LNHDA and CDR2 as SQIVND (reference sequence). This CDR3 is built from 13 residues. The CDR3 reads CSSSARSTDTQYF. The CDR3 DNA sequence: TGTTCCAGTAGTGCGAGGAGTACAGATACGCAGTATTTT.

The V call is TRBV18, the J call TRBJ2-5, with D possibly matching TRBD1 (6 bases). Trimming took off 1 base at V and 5 bases at J, with 14 bases between the two ends. The V gene's germline CDR1 is KGHSH and CDR2 LQKENI. This CDR3 spans 15 amino acids. The CDR3 region is CASSPRAGTMETQYF. CDR3 sequence (DNA): TGTGCCAGCTCACCACGGGCAGGGACAATGGAGACCCAGTACTTC.

The J gene is TRBJ1-1, the V gene TRBV4-2, with TRBD1 matching 8 bases. Trimming took 1 base from V and 5 from J; bases not matched to a gene: 3. The CDR3 consists of 14 residues. In germline, CDR1 is LGHNA, CDR2 YNFKEQ. CDR3 protein: CASSQGRTGTEAFF. The CDR3 DNA reads TGTGCCAGCAGCCAAGGCAGGACAGGGACTGAAGCTTTCTTT.

This clonotype was counted between two and nine times. The CDR3, as DNA: TGCGCCAGCAGCGACGGACTCGACGGGAACACTGAAGCTTTCTTT. Amino acid sequence: CASSDGLDGNTEAFF. This rearrangement joins TRBV5-1 to TRBJ1-1; D ambiguous. With 4 bases removed from V and 1 base from J, the gap between germline ends came to 14 bases. This CDR3 has 15 residues. Germline V CDR1 and CDR2: SGHRS, YFSETQ.

This clonotype was recorded a few times. The gene calls are TRBV28 and TRBJ2-4; TRBD2 is a possible D gene (7 bases). From germline, CDR1 is MDHEN and CDR2 SYDVKM. This CDR3 has 15 amino acids. V was pared by 7 bases and J by 0 bases, with 13 bases between. The CDR3 reads CASTPGGRAKNIQYF. The CDR3 DNA is TGTGCCAGCACCCCGGGGGGCCGAGCCAAAAACATTCAGTACTTC. The full variable domain, its missing parts supplied by reference TRBV28 and TRBJ2-4, is DVKVTQSSRYLVKRTGEKVFLECVQDMDHENMFWYRQDPGLGLRLIYFSYDVKMKEKGDIPEGYSVSREKKERFSLILESASTNQTSMYLCASTPGGRAKNIQYFGAGTRLSVL.

V is TRBV6-5 and J is TRBJ1-2; possibly TRBD1 for D (6 bases). The CDR3 sequence is 14 residues long. Germline lookup yields CDR1 MNHEY and CDR2 SVGAGI. Deletions cut 5 bases from V and 0 bases from J, with 10 bases between. The CDR3: CASSRTDSNYGYTF. DNA of the CDR3: TGTGCCAGCAGTAGGACAGATTCTAACTATGGCTACACCTTC.

The J gene is TRBJ2-2, the V gene TRBV6-6; 8 positions match TRBD2. Trimming at V came to 4 bases and at J to 7 bases, leaving 11 bases not matched to a gene. The CDR3 totals 16 residues. Germline V gene sequence: CDR1 MNHNY, CDR2 SVGAGI (reference sequence). The CDR3: CASSSLAGTWGGELFF. CDR3 nucleotides: TGTGCCAGCAGTTCGTTAGCGGGGACGTGGGGCGGGGAGCTGTTTTTT.

The V and J genes are TRBV7-8 and TRBJ2-1; D might be TRBD1 or TRBD2, each matching 5 bases. The germline CDR1 and CDR2 sequences are SGHVS and FQNEAQ. The germline V and J ends were trimmed by 5 bases and 5 bases, with 16 bases remaining between them. The length of the CDR3 is 15 residues. CDR3 sequence reads: CASSKKRGVNNEQFF. The CDR3 DNA sequence: TGTGCCAGCAGCAAGAAGAGAGGGGTAAACAATGAGCAGTTCTTC.

This clonotype was observed a handful of times. The V and J genes are TRBV7-9 and TRBJ2-3; TRBD2 aligns across 7 bases. V dropped 3 bases and J dropped 6; count of bases not matched to a gene: 3. This CDR3 has 13 amino acids. Germline CDR1 SEHNR, CDR2 FQNEAQ (reference sequence). DNA for the CDR3: TGTGCCAGCAGCTTCCGGGGGGATGATACGCAGTATTTT. It codes for CASSFRGDDTQYF.

The chain recombines TRBV20-1 with TRBJ2-5; D gene ambiguous. Germline V gives CDR1 DFQATT, CDR2 SNEGSKA (reference sequence). The CDR3 is made up of 14 amino acids. V lost 0 bases to trimming and J lost 5 bases, with 13 bases between them. CDR3 in DNA: TGCAGTGCTAGAGATCATAATGGGCTGGAGACCCAGTACTTC. Amino acids: CSARDHNGLETQYF.

The rearrangement links TRBV19 to TRBJ2-3; D not resolved. V was shortened by 6 bases and J by 6 bases, with 10 bases between the two germline ends. The CDR3 length is 12 residues. The germline gives CDR1 LNHDA, CDR2 SQIVND (reference sequence). CDR3 in amino acids: CASRLSWDTQYF. As DNA, the CDR3 is TGTGCCAGTAGACTCAGCTGGGATACGCAGTATTTT.

The rearrangement joins TRBV28 to TRBJ1-1, with 7 nucleotides matching TRBD1. The germline V gene encodes CDR1 MDHEN and CDR2 SYDVKM. V was pared by 8 bases and J by 0 bases, with 6 bases of the junction left unmatched. This CDR3 has 14 residues. CDR3: CASQPGGLNTEAFF. Written as DNA, the CDR3 is TGTGCCAGCCAGCCAGGGGGATTGAACACTGAAGCTTTCTTT.

This clonotype has a handful of counts. This chain connects TRBV18 to TRBJ2-7; unclear D gene. The CDR3 runs 13 residues. Per germline, CDR1 KGHSH and CDR2 LQKENI. Trimming pared 2 bases from V and 0 bases from J, leaving 5 bases between. Written as DNA, the CDR3 is TGTGCCAGCTCACCAAGACTCTCCTACGAGCAGTACTTC. Its translation: CASSPRLSYEQYF.

The chain has TRBV4-3 and TRBJ1-2; D not certain. Germline values: CDR1 LGHNA, CDR2 YSLEER. V shed 0 bases and J shed 4 bases, with 9 bases lying between them. CDR3 length: 14 residues. CDR3 sequence reads: CASSQDLQLYGYTF. CDR3 in DNA: TGCGCCAGCAGCCAAGATTTACAGCTCTATGGCTACACCTTC.

V gene TRBV6-1 combines with J gene TRBJ1-2; D not certain. The CDR3 consists of 13 residues. Trimming pared 3 bases from V and 3 bases from J, leaving 8 bases between. CDR1 is MNHNS, CDR2 SASEGT, per germline. CDR3 sequence reads: CASSDPAHYGYTF. CDR3 coding DNA: TGTGCCAGCAGTGATCCAGCCCACTATGGCTACACCTTC.

This clonotype turned up a few times. This sequence joins TRBV9 and TRBJ2-2; D call uncertain. Germline lookup yields CDR1 SGDLS and CDR2 YYNGEE. The V gene lost 0 bases and the J gene lost 1 base, with 7 bases spanning the gap. The CDR3 extends over 15 amino acids. The CDR3 spells CASSVELGNTGELFF. The CDR3 DNA reads as TGTGCCAGCAGCGTAGAGCTGGGGAACACCGGGGAGCTGTTTTTT.